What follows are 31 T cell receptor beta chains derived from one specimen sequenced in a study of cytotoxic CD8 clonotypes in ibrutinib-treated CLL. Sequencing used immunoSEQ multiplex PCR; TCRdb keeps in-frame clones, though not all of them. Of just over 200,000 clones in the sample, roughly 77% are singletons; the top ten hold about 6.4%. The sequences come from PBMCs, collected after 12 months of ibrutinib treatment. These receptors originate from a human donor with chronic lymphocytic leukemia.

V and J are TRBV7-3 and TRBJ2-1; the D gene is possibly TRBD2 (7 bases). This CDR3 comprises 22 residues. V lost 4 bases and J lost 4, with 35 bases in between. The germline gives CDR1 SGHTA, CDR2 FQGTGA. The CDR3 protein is CASSSPLRGGTRLADSYNEQFF. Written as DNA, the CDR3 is TGTGCCAGCAGCTCCCCCCTAAGGGGGGGCACACGTCTAGCGGACTCATACAATGAGCAGTTCTTC.

CDR3 amino acids: CASTVDRVSNEQYF. The CDR3 DNA is TGTGCCAGCACTGTGGACAGGGTATCCAACGAGCAGTACTTC. J is TRBJ2-7 and V is TRBV28, with 8 bases aligning to TRBD1. This CDR3 has 14 residues. The trim removed 7 bases at V and 5 bases at J, leaving 10 bases unmatched. The germline CDR1 and CDR2 sequences are MDHEN and SYDVKM.

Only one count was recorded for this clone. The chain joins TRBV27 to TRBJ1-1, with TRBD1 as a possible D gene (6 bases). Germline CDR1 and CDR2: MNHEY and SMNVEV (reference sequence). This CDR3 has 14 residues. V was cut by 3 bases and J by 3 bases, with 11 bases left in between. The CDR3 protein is CASSFGGHYTEAFF. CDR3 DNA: TGTGCCAGCAGTTTCGGGGGGCATTACACTGAAGCTTTCTTT.

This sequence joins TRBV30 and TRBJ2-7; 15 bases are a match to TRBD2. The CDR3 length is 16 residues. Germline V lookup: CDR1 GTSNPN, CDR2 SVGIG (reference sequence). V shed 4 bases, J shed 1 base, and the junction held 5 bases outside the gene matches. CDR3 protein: CAWMGLAGGRSYEQYF. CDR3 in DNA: TGTGCCTGGATGGGACTAGCGGGAGGTCGTTCCTACGAGCAGTACTTC.

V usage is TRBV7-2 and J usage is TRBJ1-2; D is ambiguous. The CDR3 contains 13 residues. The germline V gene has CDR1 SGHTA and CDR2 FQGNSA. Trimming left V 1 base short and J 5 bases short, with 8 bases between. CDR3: CASSLGHVYGYTF. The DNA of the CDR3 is TGTGCCAGCAGCTTAGGCCACGTTTATGGCTACACCTTC.

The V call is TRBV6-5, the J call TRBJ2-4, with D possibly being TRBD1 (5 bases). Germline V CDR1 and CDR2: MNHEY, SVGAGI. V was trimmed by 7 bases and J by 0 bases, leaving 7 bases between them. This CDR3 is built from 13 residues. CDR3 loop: CASKTVAKNIQYF. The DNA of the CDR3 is TGTGCCAGCAAGACAGTAGCCAAAAACATTCAGTACTTC.

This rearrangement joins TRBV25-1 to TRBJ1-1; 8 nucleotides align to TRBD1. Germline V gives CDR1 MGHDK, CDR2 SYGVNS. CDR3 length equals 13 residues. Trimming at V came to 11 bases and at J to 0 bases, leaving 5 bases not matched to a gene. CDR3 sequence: CAVRGPMNTEAFF. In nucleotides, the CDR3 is TGTGCCGTCAGGGGGCCGATGAACACTGAAGCTTTCTTT.

The CDR3 loop is CASSVNIHEKLFF. The DNA for the CDR3 is TGTGCCAGCAGCGTAAATATACATGAAAAACTGTTTTTT. The J gene is TRBJ1-4, the V gene TRBV27, with D uncertain. The ends were cut back, 6 bases at V and 6 bases at J, with 11 bases in the middle. Germline values: CDR1 MNHEY, CDR2 SMNVEV (reference sequence). The CDR3 runs to 13 residues.

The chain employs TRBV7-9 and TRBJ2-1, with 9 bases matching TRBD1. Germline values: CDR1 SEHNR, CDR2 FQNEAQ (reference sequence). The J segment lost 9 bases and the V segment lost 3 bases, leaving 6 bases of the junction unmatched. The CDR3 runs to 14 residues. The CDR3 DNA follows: TGTGCCAGCAGCTTGATGGGACAGGGCGGTGAGCAGTTCTTC. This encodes CASSLMGQGGEQFF.

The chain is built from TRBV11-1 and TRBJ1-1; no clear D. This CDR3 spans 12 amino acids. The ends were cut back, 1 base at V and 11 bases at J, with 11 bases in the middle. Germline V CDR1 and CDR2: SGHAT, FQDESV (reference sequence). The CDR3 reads CASSLDQPYAFF. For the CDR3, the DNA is TGTGCCAGCAGCTTAGATCAACCTTACGCTTTCTTT.

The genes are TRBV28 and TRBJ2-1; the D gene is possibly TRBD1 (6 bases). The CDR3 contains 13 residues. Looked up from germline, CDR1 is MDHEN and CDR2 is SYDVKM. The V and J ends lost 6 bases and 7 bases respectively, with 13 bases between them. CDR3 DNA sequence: TGTGCCAGCAGCCAAACAGGGTGGAATGAGCAGTTCTTC. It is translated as CASSQTGWNEQFF.

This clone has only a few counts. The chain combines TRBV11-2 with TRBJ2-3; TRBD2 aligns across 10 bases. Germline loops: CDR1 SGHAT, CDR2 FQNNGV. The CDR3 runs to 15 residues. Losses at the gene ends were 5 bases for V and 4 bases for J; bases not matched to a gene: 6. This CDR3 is CASSPLAGVADTQYF. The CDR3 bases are TGTGCCAGCAGCCCGCTAGCGGGAGTGGCAGATACGCAGTATTTT.

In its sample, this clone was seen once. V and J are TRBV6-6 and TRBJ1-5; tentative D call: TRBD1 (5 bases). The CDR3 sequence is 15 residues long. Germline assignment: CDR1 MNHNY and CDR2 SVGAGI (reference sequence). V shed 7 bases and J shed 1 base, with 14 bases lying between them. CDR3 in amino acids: CASTKGRDSNQPQHF. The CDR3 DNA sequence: TGTGCCAGCACGAAAGGGCGGGACAGCAATCAGCCCCAGCATTTT.

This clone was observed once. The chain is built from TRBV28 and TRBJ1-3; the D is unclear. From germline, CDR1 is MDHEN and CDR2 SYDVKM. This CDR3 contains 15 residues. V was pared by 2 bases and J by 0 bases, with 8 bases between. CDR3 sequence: CASSLNAFSGNTIYF. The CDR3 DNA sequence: TGTGCCAGCAGTTTAAATGCATTCTCTGGAAACACCATATATTTT.

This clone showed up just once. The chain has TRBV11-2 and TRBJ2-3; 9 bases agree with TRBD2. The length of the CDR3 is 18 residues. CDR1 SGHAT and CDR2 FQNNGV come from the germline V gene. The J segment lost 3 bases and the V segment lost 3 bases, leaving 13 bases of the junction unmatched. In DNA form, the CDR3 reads TGTGCCAGCAGCTTTAGCGGGGGACCCTTCGCTTCTACAGATACGCAGTATTTT. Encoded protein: CASSFSGGPFASTDTQYF.

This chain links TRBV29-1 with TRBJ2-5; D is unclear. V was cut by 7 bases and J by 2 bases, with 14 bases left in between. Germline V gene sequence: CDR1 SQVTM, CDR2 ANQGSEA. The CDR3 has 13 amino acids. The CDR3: CSALDRIQETQYF. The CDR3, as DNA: TGCAGCGCTCTGGACCGAATACAAGAGACCCAGTACTTC.

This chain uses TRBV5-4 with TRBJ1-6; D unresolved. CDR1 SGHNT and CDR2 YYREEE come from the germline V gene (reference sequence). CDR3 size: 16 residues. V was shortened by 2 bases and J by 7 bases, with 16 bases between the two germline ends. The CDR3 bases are TGTGCCAGCAGCTTTGGGGAGCAGGCGCTCAATTCACCCCTCCACTTT. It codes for CASSFGEQALNSPLHF.

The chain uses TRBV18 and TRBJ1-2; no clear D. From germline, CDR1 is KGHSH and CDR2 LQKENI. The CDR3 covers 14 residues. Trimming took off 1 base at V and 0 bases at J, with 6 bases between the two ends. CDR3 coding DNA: TGTGCCAGCTCACCACTAGACCCTAACTATGGCTACACCTTC. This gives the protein CASSPLDPNYGYTF.

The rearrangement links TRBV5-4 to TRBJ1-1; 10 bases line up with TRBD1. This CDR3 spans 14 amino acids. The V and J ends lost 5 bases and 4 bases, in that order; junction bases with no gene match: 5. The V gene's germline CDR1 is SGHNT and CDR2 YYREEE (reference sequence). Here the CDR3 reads CASRRDRGGTEAFF. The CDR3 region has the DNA TGTGCCAGCAGACGGGACAGGGGCGGCACTGAAGCTTTCTTT. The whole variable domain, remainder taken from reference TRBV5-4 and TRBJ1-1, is ETGVTQSPTHLIKTRGQQVTLRCSSQSGHNTVSWYQQALGQGPQFIFQYYREEENGRGNFPPRFSGLQFPNYSSELNVNALELDDSALYLCASRRDRGGTEAFFGQGTRLTVV.

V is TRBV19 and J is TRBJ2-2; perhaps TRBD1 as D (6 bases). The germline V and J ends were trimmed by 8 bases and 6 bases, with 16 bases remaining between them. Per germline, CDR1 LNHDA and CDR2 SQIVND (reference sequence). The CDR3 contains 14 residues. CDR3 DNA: TGTGCCAGTCGCAGCAGGGGTCTTGCCGGGGAGCTGTTTTTT. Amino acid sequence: CASRSRGLAGELFF.

The CDR3 sequence is CAWSPGILSNQPQHF. The CDR3, as DNA: TGTGCCTGGAGTCCGGGTATATTAAGCAATCAGCCCCAGCATTTT. The chain is built from TRBV30 and TRBJ1-5; no clear D. CDR3 length: 15 amino acids. Germline assignment: CDR1 GTSNPN and CDR2 SVGIG (reference sequence). V was pared by 2 bases and J by 1 base, with 12 bases between.

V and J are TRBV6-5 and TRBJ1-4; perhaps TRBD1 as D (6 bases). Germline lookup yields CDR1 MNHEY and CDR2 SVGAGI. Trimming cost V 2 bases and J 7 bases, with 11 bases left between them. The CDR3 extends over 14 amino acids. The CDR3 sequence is CASSYGGGGEKLFF. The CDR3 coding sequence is TGTGCCAGCAGTTACGGAGGGGGGGGTGAAAAACTGTTTTTT.

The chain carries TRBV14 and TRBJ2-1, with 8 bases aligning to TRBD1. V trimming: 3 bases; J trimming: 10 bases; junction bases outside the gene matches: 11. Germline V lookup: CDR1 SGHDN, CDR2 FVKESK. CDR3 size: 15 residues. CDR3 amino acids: CASSQQTGTGFEQFF. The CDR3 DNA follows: TGTGCCAGCAGCCAGCAGACCGGGACAGGATTCGAGCAGTTCTTC.

The CDR3 region has the DNA TGTGCCAGCAGCCCTACTAGGTTACCCTACAATGAGCAGTTCTTC. Residues: CASSPTRLPYNEQFF. The chain joins TRBV9 to TRBJ2-1, with D possibly matching TRBD2 (5 bases). V was cut by 4 bases and J by 2 bases, with 13 bases left in between. CDR1 and CDR2 (germline): SGDLS, YYNGEE. This CDR3 comprises 15 residues.

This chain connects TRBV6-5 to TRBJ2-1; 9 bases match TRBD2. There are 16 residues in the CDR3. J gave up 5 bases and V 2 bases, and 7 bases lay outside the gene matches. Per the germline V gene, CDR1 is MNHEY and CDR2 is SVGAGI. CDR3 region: CASSYGVAGGDNEQFF. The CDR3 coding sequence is TGTGCCAGCAGTTACGGTGTGGCGGGAGGGGACAATGAGCAGTTCTTC.

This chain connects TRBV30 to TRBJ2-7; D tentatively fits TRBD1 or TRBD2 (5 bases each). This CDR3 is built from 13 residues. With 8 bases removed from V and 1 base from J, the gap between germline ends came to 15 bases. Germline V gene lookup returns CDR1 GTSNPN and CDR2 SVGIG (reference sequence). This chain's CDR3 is CATTGDGSYEQYF. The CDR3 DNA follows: TGTGCCACCACTGGGGACGGATCCTACGAGCAGTACTTC.

The CDR3 DNA reads TGTGCCAGCAGCGCCGGCCGGGTTTCCTACGAGCAGTACTTC. Its translation: CASSAGRVSYEQYF. The gene calls are TRBV2 and TRBJ2-7, with D unclear. The V gene lost 6 bases and the J gene lost 1 base, with 13 bases spanning the gap. The CDR3 extends over 14 amino acids. Germline CDR1 reads SNHLY; CDR2 reads FYNNEI.

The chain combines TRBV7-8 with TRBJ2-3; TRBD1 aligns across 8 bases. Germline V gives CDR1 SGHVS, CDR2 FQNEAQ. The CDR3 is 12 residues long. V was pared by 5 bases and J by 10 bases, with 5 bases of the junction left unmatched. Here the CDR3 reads CASSPGQGPQYF. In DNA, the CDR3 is TGTGCCAGCAGCCCAGGACAGGGTCCGCAGTATTTT.

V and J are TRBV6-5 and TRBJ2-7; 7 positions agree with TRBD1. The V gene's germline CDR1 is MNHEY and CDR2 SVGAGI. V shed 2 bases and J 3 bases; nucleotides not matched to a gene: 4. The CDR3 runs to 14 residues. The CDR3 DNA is TGTGCCAGCAGTTACGGTCAGGGGGACTACGAGCAGTACTTC. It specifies CASSYGQGDYEQYF.

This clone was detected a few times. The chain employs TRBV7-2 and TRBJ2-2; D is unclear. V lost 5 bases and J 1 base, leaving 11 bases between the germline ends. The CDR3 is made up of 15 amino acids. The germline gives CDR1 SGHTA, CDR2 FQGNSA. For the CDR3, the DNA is TGTGCCAGCAGCACCCAGCTTATGAACACCGGGGAGCTGTTTTTT. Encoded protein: CASSTQLMNTGELFF.

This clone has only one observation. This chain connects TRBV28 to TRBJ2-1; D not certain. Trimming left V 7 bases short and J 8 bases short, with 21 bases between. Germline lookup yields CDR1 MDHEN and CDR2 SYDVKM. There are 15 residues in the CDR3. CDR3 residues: CASTYGLISGDEQFF. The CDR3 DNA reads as TGTGCCAGCACCTACGGTTTGATTAGTGGCGATGAGCAGTTCTTC.